This entry describes one T cell receptor (beta chain). Its target is not known. This sample is part of a study of cytomegalovirus exposure and HLA in healthy donors. For the study at large: Earlier findings included more than 95 million unique TCR beta sequences obtained from around 180 million T cells.

60 Vbeta and 13 Jbeta primers were used in PCR. Measured with immunoSEQ multiplex PCR; TCRdb has only the in-frame clones, and not every one. The data contain 100,000 to 150,000 clones, more than 75% of them seen just once; the ten biggest clones take up 1.8%. Broader study findings: Certain sequence variants were highly shared and formed a cluster, and this cluster was likely a sequencing artifact. Most TCR sequences showed up rarely, but some public TCRs showed up in many donors. CMV serostatus was the sole immune exposure data available.

The sequenced sample consisted of PBMCs. The origin of this receptor is a man aged 18 to 29 in good health and CMV-seronegative.

The CDR3 is CASTRGDEAFF. The CDR3 DNA sequence: TGTGCCAGCACCCGGGGGGATGAAGCTTTCTTT. The chain joins TRBV7-9 to TRBJ1-1; D might be TRBD1 (5 bases). With 7 bases removed from V and 7 bases from J, the gap between germline ends came to 10 bases. The CDR3 sequence is 11 residues long. Germline CDR1 is SEHNR and CDR2 is FQNEAQ (reference sequence).